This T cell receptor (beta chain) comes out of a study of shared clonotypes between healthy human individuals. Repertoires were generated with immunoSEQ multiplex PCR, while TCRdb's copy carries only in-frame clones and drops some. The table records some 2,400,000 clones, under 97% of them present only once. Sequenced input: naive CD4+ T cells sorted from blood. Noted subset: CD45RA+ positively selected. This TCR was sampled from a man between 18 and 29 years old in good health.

The CDR3 reads CASTSSRGSVSYEQYF. The CDR3 DNA reads as TGTGCCAGCACCTCATCTCGTGGTAGCGTCTCCTACGAGCAGTACTTC. V is TRBV7-2 and J is TRBJ2-7; D is perhaps TRBD2 (5 bases). V shed 7 bases and J shed 0 bases, with 19 bases lying between them. The CDR3 sequence is 16 residues long. Germline V gene sequence: CDR1 SGHTA, CDR2 FQGNSA. Complete variable domain (other parts from reference TRBV7-2 and TRBJ2-7): GAGVSQSPSNKVTEKGKDVELRCDPISGHTALYWYRQSLGQGLEFLIYFQGNSAPDKSGLPSDRFSAERTGGSVSTLTIQRTQQEDSAVYLCASTSSRGSVSYEQYFGPGTRLTVT.